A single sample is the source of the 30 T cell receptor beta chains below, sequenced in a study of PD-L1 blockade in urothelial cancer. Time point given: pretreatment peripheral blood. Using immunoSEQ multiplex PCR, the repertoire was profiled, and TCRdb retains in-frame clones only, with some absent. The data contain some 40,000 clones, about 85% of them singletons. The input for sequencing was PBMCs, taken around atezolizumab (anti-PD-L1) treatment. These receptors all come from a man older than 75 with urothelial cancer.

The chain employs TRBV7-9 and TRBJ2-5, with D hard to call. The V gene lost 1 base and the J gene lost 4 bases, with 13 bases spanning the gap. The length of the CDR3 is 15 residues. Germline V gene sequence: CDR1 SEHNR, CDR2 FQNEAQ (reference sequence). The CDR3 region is CASSLDMSYRETQYF. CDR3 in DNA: TGTGCCAGCAGCTTAGATATGAGTTACCGAGAGACCCAGTACTTC. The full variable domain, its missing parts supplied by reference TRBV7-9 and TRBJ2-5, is DTGVSQNPRHKITKRGQNVTFRCDPISEHNRLYWYRQTLGQGPEFLTYFQNEAQLEKSRLLSDRFSAERPKGSFSTLEIQRTEQGDSAMYLCASSLDMSYRETQYFGPGTRLLVL.

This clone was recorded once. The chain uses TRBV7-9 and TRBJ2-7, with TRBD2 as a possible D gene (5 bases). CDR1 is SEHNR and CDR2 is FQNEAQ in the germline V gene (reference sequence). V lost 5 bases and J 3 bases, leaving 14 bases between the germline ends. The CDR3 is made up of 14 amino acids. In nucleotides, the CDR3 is TGTGCCAGCAGCATTACGACGGGAAACTACGAGCAGTACTTC. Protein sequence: CASSITTGNYEQYF. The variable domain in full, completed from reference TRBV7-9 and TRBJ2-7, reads DTGVSQNPRHKITKRGQNVTFRCDPISEHNRLYWYRQTLGQGPEFLTYFQNEAQLEKSRLLSDRFSAERPKGSFSTLEIQRTEQGDSAMYLCASSITTGNYEQYFGPGTRLTVT.

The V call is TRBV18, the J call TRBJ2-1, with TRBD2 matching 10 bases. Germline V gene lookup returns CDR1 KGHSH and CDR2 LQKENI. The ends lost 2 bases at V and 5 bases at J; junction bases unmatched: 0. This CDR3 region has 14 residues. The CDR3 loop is CASSPGLADNEQFF. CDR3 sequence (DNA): TGTGCCAGCTCACCAGGACTAGCGGACAATGAGCAGTTCTTC. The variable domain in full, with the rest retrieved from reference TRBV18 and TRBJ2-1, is NAGVMQNPRHLVRRRGQEARLRCSPMKGHSHVYWYRQLPEEGLKFMVYLQKENIIDESGMPKERFSAEFPKEGPSILRIQQVVRGDSAAYFCASSPGLADNEQFFGPGTRLTVL.

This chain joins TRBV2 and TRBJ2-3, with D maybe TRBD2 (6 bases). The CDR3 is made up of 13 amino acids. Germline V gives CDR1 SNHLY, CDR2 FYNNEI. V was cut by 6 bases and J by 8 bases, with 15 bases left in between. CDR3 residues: CASSDGTLGTQYF. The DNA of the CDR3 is TGTGCCAGCAGCGACGGGACTTTAGGTACGCAGTATTTT.

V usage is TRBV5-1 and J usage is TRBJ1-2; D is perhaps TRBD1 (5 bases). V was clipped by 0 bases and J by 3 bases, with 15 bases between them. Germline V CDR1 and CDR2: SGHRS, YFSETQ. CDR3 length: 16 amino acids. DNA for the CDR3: TGCGCCAGCAGCTTGGTCCCGGGGGGGTCTGACTATGGCTACACCTTC. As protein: CASSLVPGGSDYGYTF. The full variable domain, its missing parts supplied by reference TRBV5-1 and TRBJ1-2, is KAGVTQTPRYLIKTRGQQVTLSCSPISGHRSVSWYQQTPGQGLQFLFEYFSETQRNKGNFPGRFSGRQFSNSRSEMNVSTLELGDSALYLCASSLVPGGSDYGYTFGSGTRLTVV.

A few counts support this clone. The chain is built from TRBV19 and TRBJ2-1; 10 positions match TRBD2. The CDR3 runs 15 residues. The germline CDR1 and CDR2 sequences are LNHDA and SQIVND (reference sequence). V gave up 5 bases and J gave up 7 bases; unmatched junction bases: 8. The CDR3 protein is CASSPGTSDRNEQFF. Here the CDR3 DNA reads TGTGCCAGTAGTCCCGGGACTAGCGACAGGAATGAGCAGTTCTTC. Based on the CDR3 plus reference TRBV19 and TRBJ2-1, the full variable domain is DGGITQSPKYLFRKEGQNVTLSCEQNLNHDAMYWYRQDPGQGLRLIYYSQIVNDFQKGDIAEGYSVSREKKESFPLTVTSAQKNPTAFYLCASSPGTSDRNEQFFGPGTRLTVL.

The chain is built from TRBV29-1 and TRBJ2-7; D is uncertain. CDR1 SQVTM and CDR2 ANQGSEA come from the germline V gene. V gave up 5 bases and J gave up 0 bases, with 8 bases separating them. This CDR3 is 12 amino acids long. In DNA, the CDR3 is TGCAGCGTTCGGCCTAGCTCCTACGAGCAGTACTTC. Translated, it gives CSVRPSSYEQYF.

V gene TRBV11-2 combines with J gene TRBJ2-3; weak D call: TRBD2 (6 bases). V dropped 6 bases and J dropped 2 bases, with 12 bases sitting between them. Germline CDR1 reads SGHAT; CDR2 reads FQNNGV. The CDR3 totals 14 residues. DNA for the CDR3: TGTGCCAGCAGGGGGGACTTCAACACAGATACGCAGTATTTT. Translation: CASRGDFNTDTQYF.

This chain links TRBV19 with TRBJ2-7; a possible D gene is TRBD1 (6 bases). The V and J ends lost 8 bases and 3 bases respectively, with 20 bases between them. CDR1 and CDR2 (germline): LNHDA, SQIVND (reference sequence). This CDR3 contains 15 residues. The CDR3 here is CASSSGTTKIYEQYF. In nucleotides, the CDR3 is TGTGCCAGTTCTTCCGGGACAACGAAAATCTACGAGCAGTACTTC.

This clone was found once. This chain's CDR3 is CASSSADRAYQPQHF. The DNA for the CDR3 is TGTGCCAGCAGCTCCGCGGACAGGGCTTATCAGCCCCAGCATTTT. The chain joins TRBV6-6 to TRBJ1-5; 8 nucleotides agree with TRBD1. Unmatched junction bases numbered 9, after V lost 6 bases and J lost 5 bases. This CDR3 is built from 15 residues. Looked up from germline, CDR1 is MNHNY and CDR2 is SVGAGI (reference sequence).

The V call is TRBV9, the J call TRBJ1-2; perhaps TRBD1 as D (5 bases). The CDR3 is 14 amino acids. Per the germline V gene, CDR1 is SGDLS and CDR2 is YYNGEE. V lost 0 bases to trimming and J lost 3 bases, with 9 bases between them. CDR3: CASSVDGTYYGYTF. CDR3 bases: TGTGCCAGCAGCGTAGACGGGACTTACTATGGCTACACCTTC.

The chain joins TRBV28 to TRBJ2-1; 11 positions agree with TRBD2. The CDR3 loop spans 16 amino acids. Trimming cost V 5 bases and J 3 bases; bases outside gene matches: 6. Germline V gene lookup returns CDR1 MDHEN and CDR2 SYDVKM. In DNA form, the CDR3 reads TGTGCCAGCAGTCTCCCCGGACTAGCGGGCTACAATGAGCAGTTCTTC. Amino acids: CASSLPGLAGYNEQFF.

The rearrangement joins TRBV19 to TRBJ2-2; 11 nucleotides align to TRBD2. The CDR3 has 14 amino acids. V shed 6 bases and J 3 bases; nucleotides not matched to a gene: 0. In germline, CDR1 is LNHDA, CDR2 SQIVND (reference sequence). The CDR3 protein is CASRLAGDTGELFF. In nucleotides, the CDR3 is TGTGCCAGTAGACTAGCGGGAGACACCGGGGAGCTGTTTTTT.

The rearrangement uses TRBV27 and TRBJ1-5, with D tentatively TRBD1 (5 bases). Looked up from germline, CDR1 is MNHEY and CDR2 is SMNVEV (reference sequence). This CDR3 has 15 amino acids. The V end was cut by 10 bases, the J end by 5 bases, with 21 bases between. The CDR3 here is CATSPAGKIYQPQHF. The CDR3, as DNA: TGTGCCACCTCTCCGGCAGGGAAAATCTATCAGCCCCAGCATTTT.

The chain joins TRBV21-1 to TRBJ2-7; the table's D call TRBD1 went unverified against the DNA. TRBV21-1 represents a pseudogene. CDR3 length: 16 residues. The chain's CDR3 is CASSKSVTGCIYEQYF. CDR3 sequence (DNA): TGTGCCAGCAGCAAAAGCGTGACAGGTTGCATCTACGAGCAGTACTTC.

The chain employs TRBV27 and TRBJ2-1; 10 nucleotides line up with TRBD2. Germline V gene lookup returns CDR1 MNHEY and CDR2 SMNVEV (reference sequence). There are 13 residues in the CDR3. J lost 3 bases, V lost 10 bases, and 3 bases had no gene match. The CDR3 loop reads CATGTSDYNEQFF. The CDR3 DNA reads TGTGCCACCGGGACTAGCGACTACAATGAGCAGTTCTTC.

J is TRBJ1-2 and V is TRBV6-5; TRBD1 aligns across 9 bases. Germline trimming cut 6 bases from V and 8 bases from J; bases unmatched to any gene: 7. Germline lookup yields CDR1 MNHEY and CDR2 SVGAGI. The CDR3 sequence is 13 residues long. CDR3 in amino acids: CASSRGQGYGYTF. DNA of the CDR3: TGTGCCAGCAGCCGCGGACAGGGGTACGGCTACACCTTC.

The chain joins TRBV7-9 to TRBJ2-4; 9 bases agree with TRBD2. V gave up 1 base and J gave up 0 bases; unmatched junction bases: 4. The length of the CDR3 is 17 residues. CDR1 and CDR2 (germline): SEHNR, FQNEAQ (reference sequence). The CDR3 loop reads CASSLGLAGTAKNIQYF. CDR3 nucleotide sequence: TGTGCCAGCAGCTTAGGGCTAGCGGGGACAGCCAAAAACATTCAGTACTTC.

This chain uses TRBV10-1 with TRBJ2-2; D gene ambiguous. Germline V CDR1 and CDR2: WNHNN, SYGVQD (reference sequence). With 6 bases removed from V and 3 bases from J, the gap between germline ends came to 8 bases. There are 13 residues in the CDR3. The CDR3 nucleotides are TGCGCCAGCAGAACAGCTCACACCGGGGAGCTGTTTTTT. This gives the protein CASRTAHTGELFF.

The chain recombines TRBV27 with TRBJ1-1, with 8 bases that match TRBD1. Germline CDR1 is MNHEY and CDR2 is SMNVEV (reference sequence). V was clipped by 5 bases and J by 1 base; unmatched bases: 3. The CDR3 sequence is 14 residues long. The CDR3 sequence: CASSIGQGNTEAFF. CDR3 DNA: TGTGCCAGCAGTATAGGACAGGGGAACACTGAAGCTTTCTTT.

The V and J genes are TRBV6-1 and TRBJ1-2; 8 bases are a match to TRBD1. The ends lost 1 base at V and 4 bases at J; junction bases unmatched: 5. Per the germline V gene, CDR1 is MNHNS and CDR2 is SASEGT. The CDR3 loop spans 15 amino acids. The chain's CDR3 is CASSEVDRGAYGYTF. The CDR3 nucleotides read TGTGCCAGCAGTGAAGTCGACAGGGGTGCCTATGGCTACACCTTC.

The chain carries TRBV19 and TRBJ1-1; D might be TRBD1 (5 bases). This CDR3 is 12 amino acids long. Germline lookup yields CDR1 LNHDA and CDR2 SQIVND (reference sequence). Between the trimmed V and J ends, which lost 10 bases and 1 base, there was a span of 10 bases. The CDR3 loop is CATTDRNTEAFF. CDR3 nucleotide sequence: TGTGCCACCACCGACAGGAACACTGAAGCTTTCTTT.

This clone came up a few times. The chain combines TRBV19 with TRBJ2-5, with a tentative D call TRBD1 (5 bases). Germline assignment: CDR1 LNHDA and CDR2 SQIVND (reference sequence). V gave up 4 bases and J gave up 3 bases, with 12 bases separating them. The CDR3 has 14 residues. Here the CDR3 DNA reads TGTGCCAGTAGTAATCGGCAGGGAAAAGAGACCCAGTACTTC. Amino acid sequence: CASSNRQGKETQYF. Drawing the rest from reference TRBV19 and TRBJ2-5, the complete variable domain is DGGITQSPKYLFRKEGQNVTLSCEQNLNHDAMYWYRQDPGQGLRLIYYSQIVNDFQKGDIAEGYSVSREKKESFPLTVTSAQKNPTAFYLCASSNRQGKETQYFGPGTRLLVL.

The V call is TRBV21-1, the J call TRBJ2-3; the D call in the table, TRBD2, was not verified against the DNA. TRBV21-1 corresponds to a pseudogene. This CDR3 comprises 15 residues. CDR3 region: CASPKREASTDTQYF. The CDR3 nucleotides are TGTGCCAGCCCCAAGCGGGAGGCTAGCACAGATACGCAGTATTTT.

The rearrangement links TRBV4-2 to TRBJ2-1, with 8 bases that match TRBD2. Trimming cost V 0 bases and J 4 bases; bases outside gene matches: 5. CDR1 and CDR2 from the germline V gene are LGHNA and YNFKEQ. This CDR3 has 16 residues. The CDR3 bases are TGTGCCAGCAGCCAAGATAGGGTAGCGGGATACAATGAGCAGTTCTTC. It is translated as CASSQDRVAGYNEQFF.

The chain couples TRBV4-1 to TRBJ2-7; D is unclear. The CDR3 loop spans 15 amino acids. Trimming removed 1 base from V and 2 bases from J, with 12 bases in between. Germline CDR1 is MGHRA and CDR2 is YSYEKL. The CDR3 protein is CASSQAAGSAYEQYF. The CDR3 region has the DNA TGCGCCAGCAGCCAAGCGGCAGGATCGGCCTACGAGCAGTACTTC.

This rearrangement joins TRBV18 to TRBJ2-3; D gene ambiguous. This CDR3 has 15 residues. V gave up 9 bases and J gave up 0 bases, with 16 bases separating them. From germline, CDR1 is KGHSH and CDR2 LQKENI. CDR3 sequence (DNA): TGTGCCAGTCGTCCTTTGGGCTCTAGCACAGATACGCAGTATTTT. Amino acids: CASRPLGSSTDTQYF.

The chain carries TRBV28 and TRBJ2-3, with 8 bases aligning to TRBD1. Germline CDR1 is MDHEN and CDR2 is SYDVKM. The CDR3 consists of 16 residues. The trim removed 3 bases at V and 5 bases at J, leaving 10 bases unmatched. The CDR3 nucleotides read TGTGCCAGCAGTTTGGGCGGCGGACAGGGTGGAGATACGCAGTATTTT. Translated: CASSLGGGQGGDTQYF.

The CDR3 coding sequence is TGCGCCAGCAGCTTGCCTAGCGGGAGGGTGTCAGATACGCAGTATTTT. Translating gives CASSLPSGRVSDTQYF. V gene TRBV5-1 combines with J gene TRBJ2-3, with TRBD2 matching over 12 bases. This CDR3 region has 16 residues. From germline, CDR1 is SGHRS and CDR2 YFSETQ. Unmatched junction bases numbered 4, after V lost 1 base and J lost 4 bases.

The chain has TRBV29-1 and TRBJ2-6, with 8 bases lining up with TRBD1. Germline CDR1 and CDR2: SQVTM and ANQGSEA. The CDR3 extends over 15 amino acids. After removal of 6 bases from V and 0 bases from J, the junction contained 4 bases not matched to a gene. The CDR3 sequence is CSVAGGRSGANVLTF. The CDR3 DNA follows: TGCAGCGTCGCAGGGGGCCGCTCTGGGGCCAACGTCCTGACTTTC.